This TCR beta chain was retrieved from a study of OX40 agonist ivuxolimab in advanced cancers. Method: immunoSEQ multiplex PCR; TCRdb's copy keeps in-frame clones and lacks some. The top ten hold approximately 49% of the sample, which has some 23,000 clones, about nine tenths seen once. The V gene lost 0 bases and the J gene lost 4 bases, with 9 bases spanning the gap. CDR1 and CDR2 from the germline V gene are GTSNPN and SVGIG (reference sequence). The CDR3 consists of 13 residues. The V gene is TRBV30, the J gene TRBJ1-2; D is uncertain. The source material was CD4+ or CD8+ T cells sorted from blood, sampled in a trial of the OX40 agonist ivuxolimab. The receptor's source is an adult with an advanced solid tumor such as melanoma, head and neck, liver or kidney cancer. The CDR3: CAWSVWGIYGYTF. CDR3 DNA sequence: TGTGCCTGGAGTGTATGGGGAATCTATGGCTACACCTTC.